This T cell receptor beta chain was profiled in a study of neurological immune-mediated disorders. The method for making cDNA was 5'RACE, and it used 10-nucleotide random UMIs. Each CDR3 protein is one row after TCRdb ran MiXCR on the 5' RACE reads. The table includes about 18,000 distinct CDR3 sequences, roughly 10% detected once. In this sample, this clonotype turned up many times. The antigen is undetermined. As healthy controls, volunteers from a blood bank in Maryland, USA, were used. The T cells used for sorted libraries numbered about 970,000, either CD4+ or CD8+. The CDR3 length is 13 residues. Germline V gene data show CDR1 as MGHRA and CDR2 as YSYEKL. V was cut by 1 base and J by 1 base, with 2 bases left in between. Points from the study as a whole: Multiple sclerosis was found to have the least TCR clonal expansion, below healthy controls, and HTLV-1-associated myelopathy the most.

The sequenced sample consisted of CD8+ T cells from blood. The chain is built from TRBV4-1 and TRBJ2-1, with D unresolved. The sequence derives from a woman in her forties or fifties in good health. CDR3 residues: CASSQGSYNEQFF. CDR3 in DNA: TGCGCCAGCAGCCAAGGGTCCTACAATGAGCAGTTCTTC.